This T cell receptor beta chain comes out of a study of blood T cell repertoires in COVID-19. On the study more broadly: In each case, the material was cDNA or gDNA derived from T cells, B-cell-depleted T cells, or PBMCs.

This CDR3 comprises 14 residues. Germline trimming cut 5 bases from V and 6 bases from J; bases unmatched to any gene: 7. Germline V gives CDR1 SGHVS, CDR2 FNYEAQ. Data came from immunoSEQ multiplex PCR; TCRdb stores just in-frame clones and leaves some out. In the table there are some 130,000 clones, around 86% of which are singletons. Across under 25 US areas, participants ranged in age from 18 to 89 years. Participants' own reports of clinical history determined their cohort assignment. The rearrangement uses TRBV7-6 and TRBJ2-1; 7 nucleotides line up with TRBD1. The sequence derives from a man aged 50-59 years who had recovered from COVID-19. The specimen sequenced was PBMCs or T cells enriched from blood (not recorded which). The CDR3 loop is CASSDLTGLNEQFF. In DNA, the CDR3 is TGTGCCAGCAGCGACTTGACAGGGCTCAATGAGCAGTTCTTC. Combining the CDR3 with reference TRBV7-6 and TRBJ2-1 gives the whole variable domain GAGVSQSPRYKVTKRGQDVALRCDPISGHVSLYWYRQALGQGPEFLTYFNYEAQQDKSGLPNDRFSAERPEGSISTLTIQRTEQRDSAMYRCASSDLTGLNEQFFGPGTRLTVL.